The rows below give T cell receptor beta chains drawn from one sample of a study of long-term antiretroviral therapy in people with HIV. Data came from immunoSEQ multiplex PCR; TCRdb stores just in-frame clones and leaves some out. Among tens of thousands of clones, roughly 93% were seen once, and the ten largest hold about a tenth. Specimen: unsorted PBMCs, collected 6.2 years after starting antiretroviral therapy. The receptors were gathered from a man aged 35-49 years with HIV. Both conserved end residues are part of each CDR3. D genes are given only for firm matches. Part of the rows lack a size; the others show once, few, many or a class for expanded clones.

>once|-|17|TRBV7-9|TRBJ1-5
TGTGCCAGCAGCCCCGGCCAGGGGAGCGGCGGCAATCAGCCCCAGCATTTT
CASSPGQGSGGNQPQHF
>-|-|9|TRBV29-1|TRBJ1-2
TGCAGCGTGGGAGGGAGCTACACCTTC
CSVGGSYTF
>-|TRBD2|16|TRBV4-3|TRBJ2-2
TGCGCCAGCAGCCAAGTAGCGGGAACGGGTACCGGGGAGCTGTTTTTT
CASSQVAGTGTGELFF
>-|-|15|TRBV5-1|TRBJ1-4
TGCGCCAGCAGCTTGGCCGGGGGTTCGAATGAAAAACTGTTTTTT
CASSLAGGSNEKLFF
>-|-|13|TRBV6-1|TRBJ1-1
TGTGCCATCAGTGAGTCCTATGGCACTGAAGCTTTCTTT
CAISESYGTEAFF
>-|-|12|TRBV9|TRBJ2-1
TGTGCCAGCAGCACTTCGGTCGGTGAGCAGTTCTTC
CASSTSVGEQFF
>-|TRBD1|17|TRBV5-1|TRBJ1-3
TGCGCCAGCAGCCGGGGCCTGGGACAGGGCTCTGGAAACACCATATATTTT
CASSRGLGQGSGNTIYF
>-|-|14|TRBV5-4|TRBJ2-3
TGTGCCAGCAGCTTGGGCATAAGCACAGATACGCAGTATTTT
CASSLGISTDTQYF
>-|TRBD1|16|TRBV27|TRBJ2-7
TGTGCCAGCAGTTTATCGGGACAGGGGGCCTACCACGAGCAGTACTTC
CASSLSGQGAYHEQYF
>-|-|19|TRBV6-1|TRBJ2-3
TGTGCCAGCAGTGAAGCCCTCGGAAAAAGCGAGAGACGCACAGATACGCAGTATTTT
CASSEALGKSERRTDTQYF
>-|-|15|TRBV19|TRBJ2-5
TGTGCCAGTAGTATAGATCAGGGGGGTCCCGAGACCCAGTACTTC
CASSIDQGGPETQYF
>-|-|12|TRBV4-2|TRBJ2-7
TGTGCCAGCAGCCAAGGAGGCTACGAGCAGTACTTC
CASSQGGYEQYF
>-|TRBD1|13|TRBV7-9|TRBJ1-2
TGTGCCAGCAGCTTAGAGACAGGGGTTGGCTACACCTTC
CASSLETGVGYTF
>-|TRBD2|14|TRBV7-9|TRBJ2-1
TGTGCCAGCCGGGGACTAGCGGGAGCGGGTGAGCAGTTCTTC
CASRGLAGAGEQFF
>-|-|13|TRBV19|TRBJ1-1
TGTGCCAGTAGTTCTCCGGGACATACTGAAGCTTTCTTT
CASSSPGHTEAFF
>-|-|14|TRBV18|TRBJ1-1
TGTGCCAGCTCACCGGGGCGGATGAACACTGAAGCTTTCTTT
CASSPGRMNTEAFF
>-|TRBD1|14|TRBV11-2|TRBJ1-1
TGTGCCAGCAGCTCGGGACAGGGAGGTAGTAGAGCTTTCTTT
CASSSGQGGSRAFF
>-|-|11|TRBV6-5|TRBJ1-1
TGTGCCAGCAGGACGAACACTGAAGCTTTCTTT
CASRTNTEAFF
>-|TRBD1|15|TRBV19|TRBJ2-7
TGTGCCAGTAGGCGATCCGGGACAGGGACCCACGAGCAGTACTTC
CASRRSGTGTHEQYF
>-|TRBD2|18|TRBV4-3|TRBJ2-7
TGCGCCAGCAGCCAAGATGGCGTGACTAGCGGGAGTTGGAACGAGCAGTACTTC
CASSQDGVTSGSWNEQYF
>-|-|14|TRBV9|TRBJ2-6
TGTGCCAGCAGCGTAGGGACCGGGGCCAACGTCCTGACTTTC
CASSVGTGANVLTF
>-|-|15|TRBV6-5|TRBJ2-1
TGTGCCAGCAGTTACGACCTAATGGGCAACAATGAGCAGTTCTTC
CASSYDLMGNNEQFF
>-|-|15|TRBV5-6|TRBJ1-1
TGTGCCAGCAGCTTGGCGGACAGAGACCACACTGAAGCTTTCTTT
CASSLADRDHTEAFF
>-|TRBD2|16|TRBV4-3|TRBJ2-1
TGCGCCAGCAGCCAAGGACTAGCGGGAGATGGCAATGAGCAGTTCTTC
CASSQGLAGDGNEQFF
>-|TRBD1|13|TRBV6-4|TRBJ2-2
TGTGCCAGCGGGACAGGGGAGACCGGGGAGCTGTTTTTT
CASGTGETGELFF
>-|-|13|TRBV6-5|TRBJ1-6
TGTGCCAGCAGTGACCAGGGGCCTTCACCCCTCCACTTT
CASSDQGPSPLHF
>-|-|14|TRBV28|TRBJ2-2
TGTGCCAGCAACGGCCAGGTGGTAGCCGGGGAGCTGTTTTTT
CASNGQVVAGELFF
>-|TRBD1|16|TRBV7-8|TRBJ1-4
TGTGCCAGCAGCTTATCCTCGACAGGGGAGGCGGAAAAACTGTTTTTT
CASSLSSTGEAEKLFF
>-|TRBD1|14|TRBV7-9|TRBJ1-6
TGTGCCAGCAGCATCTCGGGACAGAGCCTCTCCCTCCACTTT
CASSISGQSLSLHF
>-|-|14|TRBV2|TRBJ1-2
TGTGCCAGCAGTGAAGCGGGGCAGACCTATGGCTACACCTTC
CASSEAGQTYGYTF
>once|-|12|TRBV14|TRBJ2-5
TGTGCCAGCAGCCAAGTCAAAGAGACCCAGTACTTC
CASSQVKETQYF
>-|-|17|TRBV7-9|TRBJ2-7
TGTGCCAGAACCCTTGAACGGTACCTATTCACTACCTACGAGCAGTACTTC
CARTLERYLFTTYEQYF
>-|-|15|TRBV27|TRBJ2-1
TGTGCCAGCTCTACTCTGGATTCTCGGGGCAATGAGCAGTTCTTC
CASSTLDSRGNEQFF
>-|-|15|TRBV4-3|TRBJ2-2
TGCGCCAGCAGGCAAGGGGAGCGAGTCACCGGGGAGCTGTTTTTT
CASRQGERVTGELFF
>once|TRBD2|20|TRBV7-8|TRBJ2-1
TGTGCCAGCAGCTTAGTGGCAACTAGCGGGACTTCGAGCTCCTACAATGAGCAGTTCTTC
CASSLVATSGTSSSYNEQFF
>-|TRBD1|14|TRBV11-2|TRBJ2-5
TGTGCCAGCAGCCGCGTACAGGGGGGAGAGACCCAGTACTTC
CASSRVQGGETQYF
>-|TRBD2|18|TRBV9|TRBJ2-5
TGTGCCAGCAGCACCTCCCTTGGCGGACTAGCGGGCCAAGAGACCCAGTACTTC
CASSTSLGGLAGQETQYF
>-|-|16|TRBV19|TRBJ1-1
TGTGCCAGTAGTATAAGGGCGAATCAAATGAACACTGAAGCTTTCTTT
CASSIRANQMNTEAFF
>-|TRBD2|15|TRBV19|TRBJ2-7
TGTGCCAGTAGTATAGTCGGCGGGGGAGACTACGAGCAGTACTTC
CASSIVGGGDYEQYF
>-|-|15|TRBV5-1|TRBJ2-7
TGCGCCAGCAGCCCCGTAGGTAAGCCCGCTAACGAGCAGTACTTC
CASSPVGKPANEQYF
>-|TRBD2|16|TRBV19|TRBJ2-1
TGTGCCAGTAGTCCCTCCGGGGTAGCGGGAGCGGGTGAGCAGTTCTTC
CASSPSGVAGAGEQFF
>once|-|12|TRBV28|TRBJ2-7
TGTGCCAGCAGACCGACAGGTTACGAGCAGTACTTC
CASRPTGYEQYF
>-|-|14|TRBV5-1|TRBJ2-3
TGCGCCAGCAGCGCGTCTAGTGTCATAGATACGCAGTATTTT
CASSASSVIDTQYF
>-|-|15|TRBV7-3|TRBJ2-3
TGTGCCAGCAGCTTAGGGTACGAGGGCACAGATACGCAGTATTTT
CASSLGYEGTDTQYF
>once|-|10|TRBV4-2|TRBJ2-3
TGTAGGTTCGATGACATAGAGGACCTTTTT
CRFDDIEDLF
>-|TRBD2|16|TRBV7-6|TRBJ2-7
TGTGCCAGCAGCTTAGGGACGGCGGGGGGCTCCTACGAGCAGTACTTC
CASSLGTAGGSYEQYF
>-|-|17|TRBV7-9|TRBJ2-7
TGTGCCAGCAGCTTAAACGACCCTCCGGAACAGGCCTACGAGCAGTACTTC
CASSLNDPPEQAYEQYF
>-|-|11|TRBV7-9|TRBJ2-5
TGTGCCAGCAGCCTCGGACCGTCCCAGTACTTC
CASSLGPSQYF
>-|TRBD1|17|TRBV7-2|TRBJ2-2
TGTGCCAGCAGCTTATTTAGTGGACAGGGGTTGGCCGGGGAGCTGTTTTTT
CASSLFSGQGLAGELFF
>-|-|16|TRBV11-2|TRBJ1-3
TGTGCCAGCAGCTTAGACCCAGTAATCTCTGGAAACACCATATATTTT
CASSLDPVISGNTIYF
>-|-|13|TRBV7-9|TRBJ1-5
TGTGCCAGCAGCCCTGAAGTCAATCAGCCCCAGCATTTT
CASSPEVNQPQHF
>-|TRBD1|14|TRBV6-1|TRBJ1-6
TGTGCCAGCACCCCAGGGGGCCCTGCTTCACCCCTCCACTTT
CASTPGGPASPLHF
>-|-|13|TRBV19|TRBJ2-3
TGTGCCAGTAGCCGAGACGGGAAAGATACGCAGTATTTT
CASSRDGKDTQYF
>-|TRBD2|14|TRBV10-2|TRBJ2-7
TGCGCCAGCAGTTACCTAGCGGGAGAGGGGGAGCAGTACTTC
CASSYLAGEGEQYF
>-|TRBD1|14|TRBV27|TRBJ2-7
TGTGCCAGCAGTCTAACCGGGACAGAGTACGAGCAGTACTTC
CASSLTGTEYEQYF
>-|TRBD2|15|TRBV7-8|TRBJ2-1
TGTGCCAGCAGGGGTTTACTAGCGGGAGTTGGAGAGCAGTTCTTC
CASRGLLAGVGEQFF
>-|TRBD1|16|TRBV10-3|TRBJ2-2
TGTGCCATCAGTGACACCCGGGACAGGAACCTCTGGGAGCTGTTTTTT
CAISDTRDRNLWELFF
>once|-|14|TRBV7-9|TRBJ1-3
TGTGCCAGCGGGCTAGGGGGCTCTGGAAACACCATATATTTT
CASGLGGSGNTIYF
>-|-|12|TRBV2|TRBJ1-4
TGTGCCAGCAGTGAAGCCTGGGAAAAACTGTTTTTT
CASSEAWEKLFF
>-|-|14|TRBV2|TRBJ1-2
TGTGCCAGTAGACGGACAGTTACTAACTATGGCTACACCTTC
CASRRTVTNYGYTF